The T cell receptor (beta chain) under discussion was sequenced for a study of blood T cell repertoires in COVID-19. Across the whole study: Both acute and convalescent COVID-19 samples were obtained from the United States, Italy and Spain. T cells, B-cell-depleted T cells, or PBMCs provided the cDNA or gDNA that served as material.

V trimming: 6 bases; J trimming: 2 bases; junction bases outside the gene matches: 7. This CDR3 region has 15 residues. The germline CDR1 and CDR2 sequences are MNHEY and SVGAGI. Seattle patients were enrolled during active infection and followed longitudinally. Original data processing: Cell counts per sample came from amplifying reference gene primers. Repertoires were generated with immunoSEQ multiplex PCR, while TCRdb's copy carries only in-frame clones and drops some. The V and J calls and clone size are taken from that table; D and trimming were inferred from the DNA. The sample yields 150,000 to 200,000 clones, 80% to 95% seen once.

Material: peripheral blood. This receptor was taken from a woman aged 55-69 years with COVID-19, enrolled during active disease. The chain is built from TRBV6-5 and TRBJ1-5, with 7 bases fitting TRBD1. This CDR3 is CASRVTGAGNQPQHF. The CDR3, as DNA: TGTGCCAGCAGGGTCACAGGGGCAGGCAATCAGCCCCAGCATTTT.